What follows are 21 T cell receptor beta chains derived from one specimen sequenced in a study of blood T cell repertoires in COVID-19. Assay: immunoSEQ multiplex PCR; the TCRdb copy retains only in-frame clones and omits some. The top ten hold 18% of the sample, which has 330,000 or so clones, 80% to 95% seen once. The source material was PBMCs or T cells enriched from blood (not recorded which). The origin of the receptors is a woman aged 25-40 years who had recovered from COVID-19.

The chain is built from TRBV19 and TRBJ2-4; 9 positions agree with TRBD1. The CDR3 totals 18 residues. J gave up 0 bases and V 5 bases, and 11 bases lay outside the gene matches. In germline, CDR1 is LNHDA, CDR2 SQIVND (reference sequence). This CDR3 is CASSWGTGLTIAKNIQYF. The CDR3 bases are TGTGCCAGTAGTTGGGGGACAGGGTTAACAATAGCCAAAAACATTCAGTACTTC.

The chain employs TRBV30 and TRBJ1-4; weak D call: TRBD1 (6 bases). Germline V gene data show CDR1 as GTSNPN and CDR2 as SVGIG (reference sequence). Trimming took 1 base from V and 8 from J, leaving 11 bases between them. CDR3 length equals 13 residues. The CDR3 region is CAWSDTTGEKLFF. As DNA, the CDR3 is TGTGCCTGGAGTGATACGACAGGAGAAAAACTGTTTTTT.

The CDR3 bases are TGTGCCAGCAGCTCGTCTACAGGGTACACTGAAGCTTTCTTT. This gives the protein CASSSSTGYTEAFF. The chain couples TRBV7-9 to TRBJ1-1; TRBD1 is a possible D gene (6 bases). CDR3 length equals 14 residues. Per germline, CDR1 SEHNR and CDR2 FQNEAQ (reference sequence). Deletions cut 4 bases from V and 3 bases from J, with 12 bases between. The whole variable domain, filled in from reference TRBV7-9 and TRBJ1-1, reads DTGVSQNPRHKITKRGQNVTFRCDPISEHNRLYWYRQTLGQGPEFLTYFQNEAQLEKSRLLSDRFSAERPKGSFSTLEIQRTEQGDSAMYLCASSSSTGYTEAFFGQGTRLTVV.

This clone was seen only once. The chain links TRBV27 to TRBJ2-1; D unresolved. V was trimmed by 1 base and J by 3 bases, leaving 10 bases between them. The CDR3 has 15 amino acids. Germline V gene sequence: CDR1 MNHEY, CDR2 SMNVEV (reference sequence). The CDR3 DNA reads as TGTGCCAGCAGTTTATTGCCAGGCTACTACAATGAGCAGTTCTTC. Amino acid sequence: CASSLLPGYYNEQFF.

The rearrangement uses TRBV3-1 (or the pseudogene TRBV3-2) and TRBJ1-2, with D possibly matching TRBD1 (5 bases). Trimming pared 4 bases from V and 0 bases from J, leaving 15 bases between. The CDR3 spans 16 residues. Germline lookup yields CDR1 LGHDT and CDR2 YNNKEL (reference sequence). The DNA of the CDR3 is TGTGCCAGCAGCCCAGGGACCGGGACTCCTAACTATGGCTACACCTTC. Protein: CASSPGTGTPNYGYTF.

The chain carries TRBV10-3 and TRBJ2-7, with a possible D match to TRBD1 (5 bases). CDR3 length: 14 amino acids. Trimming shortened V by 8 bases and J by 0 bases, and 14 bases separated the two germline ends. The V gene's germline CDR1 is ENHRY and CDR2 SYGVKD. DNA for the CDR3: TGTGCCATCTCTACAGGCGGAAGCTCCTACGAGCAGTACTTC. This codes for CAISTGGSSYEQYF.

A single count supports this clone. The chain carries TRBV6-4 and TRBJ1-5; the match to TRBD1 covers 7 bases. CDR1 is MRHNA, CDR2 SNTAGT, per germline. After removal of 6 bases from V and 2 bases from J, the junction contained 10 bases not matched to a gene. The CDR3 is 16 amino acids. The CDR3 reads CASRPQGGRGNQPQHF. The CDR3 nucleotides read TGTGCCAGCAGACCCCAGGGGGGTCGTGGCAATCAGCCCCAGCATTTT.

This clone was counted only a few times. CDR3 DNA sequence: TGTGCCACCAGCCGTGGACAGGGCTTTGAAGCTTTCTTT. This codes for CATSRGQGFEAFF. The V and J genes are TRBV24-1 and TRBJ1-1; 8 bases are shared with TRBD1. This CDR3 region has 13 residues. Germline CDR1 KGHDR, CDR2 SFDVKD. The V segment lost 7 bases and the J segment 7 bases; nucleotides outside the gene matches: 7.

The chain is built from TRBV2 and TRBJ1-2; TRBD1 is a possible D gene (5 bases). Germline V gene data show CDR1 as SNHLY and CDR2 as FYNNEI. V was pared by 8 bases and J by 1 base, with 8 bases between. The CDR3 totals 12 residues. CDR3 DNA: TGTGCCAGCTCGGGGGGTAACTATGGCTACACCTTC. It yields the protein CASSGGNYGYTF.

This clone was counted once. The rearrangement joins TRBV7-9 to TRBJ2-7; D call uncertain. Germline CDR1 reads SEHNR; CDR2 reads FQNEAQ (reference sequence). The CDR3 contains 16 residues. Trimming left V 0 bases short and J 0 bases short, with 12 bases between. The CDR3 sequence: CASSLANGYLSYEQYF. For the CDR3, the DNA is TGTGCCAGCAGCTTAGCGAACGGTTATCTCTCCTACGAGCAGTACTTC.

Comment on this clone: This same CDR3 is encoded by further DNA sequences in the sample. This chain connects TRBV5-1 to TRBJ2-1, with 8 bases fitting TRBD1. The V and J ends lost 4 bases and 1 base, in that order; junction bases with no gene match: 4. The CDR3 has 15 amino acids. Looked up from germline, CDR1 is SGHRS and CDR2 is YFSETQ. The CDR3 DNA reads as TGCGCCAGCAGCCCCGGACAGGGTTCCTACAATGAGCAGTTCTTC. Its translation: CASSPGQGSYNEQFF. The full variable domain, with the rest looked up from reference TRBV5-1 and TRBJ2-1, is KAGVTQTPRYLIKTRGQQVTLSCSPISGHRSVSWYQQTPGQGLQFLFEYFSETQRNKGNFPGRFSGRQFSNSRSEMNVSTLELGDSALYLCASSPGQGSYNEQFFGPGTRLTVL.

The V and J genes are TRBV3-1 (or the pseudogene TRBV3-2) and TRBJ1-2; a possible D gene is TRBD1 (5 bases). The CDR3 covers 14 residues. Trimming removed 3 bases at V and 7 bases at J, with 15 bases between. CDR1 and CDR2 (germline): LGHDT, YNNKEL (reference sequence). The CDR3 DNA reads as TGTGCCAGCAGCCAGAATCGGGGGGGTTCTGGCTACACCTTC. This encodes CASSQNRGGSGYTF.

The genes are TRBV2 and TRBJ2-3, with TRBD1 matching over 7 bases. The CDR3 contains 15 residues. With 4 bases clipped from V and 6 bases from J, the junction kept 10 bases outside the gene matches. The germline V gene encodes CDR1 SNHLY and CDR2 FYNNEI. The DNA for the CDR3 is TGTGCCAGCAGTGTACAGGGGCTGAAGGCGGATACGCAGTATTTT. Translated, it gives CASSVQGLKADTQYF. The complete variable domain, with remaining parts taken from reference TRBV2 and TRBJ2-3, reads EPEVTQTPSHQVTQMGQEVILRCVPISNHLYFYWYRQILGQKVEFLVSFYNNEISEKSEIFDDQFSVERPDGSNFTLKIRSTKLEDSAMYFCASSVQGLKADTQYFGPGTRLTVL.

This clone has only a few counts. The sample holds other DNA sequences that translate to the same CDR3. The V call is TRBV28, the J call TRBJ1-1; D perhaps matches TRBD1 (5 bases). Between the trimmed V and J ends, which lost 8 bases and 4 bases, there was a span of 11 bases. The CDR3 spans 12 residues. The V gene's germline CDR1 is MDHEN and CDR2 SYDVKM. Written as DNA, the CDR3 is TGTGCCAGCGCAACGGGGGGCACTGAAGCTTTCTTT. Amino acid sequence: CASATGGTEAFF.

The rearrangement joins TRBV18 to TRBJ1-1; maybe TRBD1 (5 bases). Trimming shortened V by 2 bases and J by 5 bases, and 15 bases separated the two germline ends. This CDR3 has 15 residues. Germline V gives CDR1 KGHSH, CDR2 LQKENI. The CDR3 coding sequence is TGTGCCAGCTCACCATTCTCGGGGGGGAGTACTGAAGCTTTCTTT. Translated: CASSPFSGGSTEAFF.

This clone was observed a single time. The chain links TRBV7-6 to TRBJ2-1, with no clear D. The CDR3 is 13 residues long. Per the germline V gene, CDR1 is SGHVS and CDR2 is FNYEAQ. Trimming cost V 0 bases and J 8 bases, with 8 bases left between them. The CDR3 is CASSLAGEDEQFF. The DNA for the CDR3 is TGTGCCAGCAGCTTAGCGGGTGAGGATGAGCAGTTCTTC.

The rearrangement joins TRBV2 to TRBJ1-5, with D possibly TRBD1 on 6 matching bases. The germline CDR1 and CDR2 sequences are SNHLY and FYNNEI. CDR3 length: 14 residues. The ends were cut back, 4 bases at V and 8 bases at J, with 15 bases in the middle. CDR3 sequence: CASSAGGDYKPQHF. As DNA, the CDR3 is TGTGCCAGCAGTGCGGGGGGCGATTACAAGCCCCAGCATTTT.

The chain carries TRBV29-1 and TRBJ1-5, with 8 bases lining up with TRBD1. Germline V CDR1 and CDR2: SQVTM, ANQGSEA. There are 16 residues in the CDR3. The J segment lost 2 bases and the V segment lost 6 bases, leaving 12 bases of the junction unmatched. CDR3 amino acids: CSVSGTGSGCNQPQHF. CDR3 DNA: TGCAGCGTGTCCGGGACAGGCTCGGGATGCAATCAGCCCCAGCATTTT.

The chain has TRBV4-1 and TRBJ1-3; D is possibly TRBD1 (5 bases). The CDR3 runs to 14 residues. Trimming took off 1 base at V and 4 bases at J, with 8 bases between the two ends. Germline CDR1 is MGHRA and CDR2 is YSYEKL. This chain's CDR3 is CASSQVPGGNTIYF. The CDR3 nucleotides read TGCGCCAGCAGCCAAGTTCCAGGGGGAAACACCATATATTTT.

Only one count was recorded for this clone. The CDR3 is CASSLGGVVQETQYF. In DNA form, the CDR3 reads TGTGCCAGCAGCTTGGGGGGAGTTGTCCAGGAGACCCAGTACTTC. This sequence joins TRBV5-4 and TRBJ2-5; D is possibly TRBD2 (5 bases). The CDR3 extends over 15 amino acids. V was pared by 0 bases and J by 5 bases, with 14 bases between. Germline CDR1 and CDR2: SGHNT and YYREEE (reference sequence).

V is TRBV2 and J is TRBJ2-3, with 7 bases matching TRBD1. Trimming at V came to 5 bases and at J to 5 bases, leaving 10 bases not matched to a gene. From germline, CDR1 is SNHLY and CDR2 FYNNEI. The CDR3 totals 15 residues. In DNA form, the CDR3 reads TGTGCCAGCAGTAGTCGACAGGGTCGGAGAGATACGCAGTATTTT. Its protein product is CASSSRQGRRDTQYF.